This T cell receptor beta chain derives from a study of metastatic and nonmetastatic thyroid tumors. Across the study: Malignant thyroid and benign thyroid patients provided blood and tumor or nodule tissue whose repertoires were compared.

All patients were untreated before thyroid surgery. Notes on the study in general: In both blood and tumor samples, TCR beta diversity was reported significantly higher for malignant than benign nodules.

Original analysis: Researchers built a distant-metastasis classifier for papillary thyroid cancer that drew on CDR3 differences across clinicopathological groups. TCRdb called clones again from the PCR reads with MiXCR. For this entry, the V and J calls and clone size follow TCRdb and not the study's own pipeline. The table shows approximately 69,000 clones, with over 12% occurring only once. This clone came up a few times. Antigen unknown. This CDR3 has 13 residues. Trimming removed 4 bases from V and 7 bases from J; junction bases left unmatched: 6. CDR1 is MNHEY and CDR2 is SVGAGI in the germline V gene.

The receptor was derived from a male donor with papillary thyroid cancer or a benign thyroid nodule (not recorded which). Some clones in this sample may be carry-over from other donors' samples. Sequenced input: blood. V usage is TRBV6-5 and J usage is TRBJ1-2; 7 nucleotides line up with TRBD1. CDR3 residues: CASSLQGPAGYTF. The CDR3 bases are TGTGCCAGCAGTTTACAGGGGCCGGCTGGCTACACCTTC.